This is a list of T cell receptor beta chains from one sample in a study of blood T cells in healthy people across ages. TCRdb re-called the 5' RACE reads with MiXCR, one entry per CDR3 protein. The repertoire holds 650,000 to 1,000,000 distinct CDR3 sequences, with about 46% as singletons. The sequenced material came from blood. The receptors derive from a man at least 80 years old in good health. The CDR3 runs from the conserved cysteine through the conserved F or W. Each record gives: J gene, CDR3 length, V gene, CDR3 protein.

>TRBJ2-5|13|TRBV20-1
CSAIPGVVNEQYF
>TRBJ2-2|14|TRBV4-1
CASSQEEVTGELFF
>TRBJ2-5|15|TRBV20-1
CSAGRQGLRSETQYF
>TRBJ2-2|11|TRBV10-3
CAISNLGELFF
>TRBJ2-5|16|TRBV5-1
CASSRRGQGFGETQYF
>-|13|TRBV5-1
CVSSVAGEGEQYF
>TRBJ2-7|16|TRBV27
CASSLLASGGPTAQYF
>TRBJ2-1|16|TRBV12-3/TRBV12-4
CASSPGDSGRADEQFF
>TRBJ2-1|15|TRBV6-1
CASSAGSGSYNEQFF
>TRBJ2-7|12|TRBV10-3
CAISGTTEAQYF
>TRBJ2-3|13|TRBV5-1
CASRGTSTDTQYF
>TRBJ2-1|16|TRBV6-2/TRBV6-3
CASSPLAGGTNNEQFF
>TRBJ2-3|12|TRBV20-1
CSARPPGDTQYF
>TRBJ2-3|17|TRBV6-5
CASSYSMGAEGTDTQYF
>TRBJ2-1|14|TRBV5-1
CASSQIAGENEQFF
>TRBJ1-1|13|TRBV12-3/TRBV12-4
CASSLQGASEAFF
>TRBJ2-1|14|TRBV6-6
CASSYGAGNNEQFF
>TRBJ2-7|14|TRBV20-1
CSARVPQATYEQYF
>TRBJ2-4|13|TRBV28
CASSFPDRNIQYF
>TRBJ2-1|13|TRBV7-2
CASSSGTNNEQFF
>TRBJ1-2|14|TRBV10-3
CAIWGGQANYGYTF
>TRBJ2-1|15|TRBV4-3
CASSQGRRGYNEQFF
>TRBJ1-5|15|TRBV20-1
CSAPKETGRNQPQHF
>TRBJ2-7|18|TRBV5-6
CASRATGTSGSLAYEQYF
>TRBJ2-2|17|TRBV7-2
CASSLGVSGGRTGELFF
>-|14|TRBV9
CASSPVTSGAEQYF
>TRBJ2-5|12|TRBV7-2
CASSLALRAQYF
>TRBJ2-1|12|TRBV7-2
CASSIKFNEQFF
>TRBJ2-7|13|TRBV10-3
CAISDSTAYEQYF
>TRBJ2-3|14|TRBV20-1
CSATAAGSTDTQYF
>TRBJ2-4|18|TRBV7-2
CASSFRLADDLAKNIQYF
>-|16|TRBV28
CASSLAGGPGFYEQYF
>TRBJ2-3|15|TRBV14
CASSQEGILGYTQYF
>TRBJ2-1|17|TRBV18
CASSPRLAGVEGHEQFF
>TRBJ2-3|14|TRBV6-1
CATTAGGPADTQYF
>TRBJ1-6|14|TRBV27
CASSPGTVNSPLHF
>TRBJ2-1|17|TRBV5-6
CASSPAGLAGAYNEQFF
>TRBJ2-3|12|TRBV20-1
CSARTLGDTQYF
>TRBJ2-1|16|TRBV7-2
CASSLVSGASYNEQFF
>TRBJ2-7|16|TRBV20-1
CSAGRQGERIYYEQYF
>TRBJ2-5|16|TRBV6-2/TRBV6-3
CASRTGLAGGQNEQYF
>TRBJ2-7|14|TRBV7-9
CASSPIGTGNEQYF
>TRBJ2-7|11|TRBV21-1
CASSKPGEQYF
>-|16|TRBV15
CATSRASGSSYNEQYF